The rows below give T cell receptor beta chains drawn from one sample of a study of blood T cell repertoires in COVID-19. Here immunoSEQ multiplex PCR was the method, and the copy in TCRdb shows in-frame clones only, minus some. The data hold 140,000 to 150,000 clones, with over 75% observed a single time. The specimen sequenced was peripheral blood. The receptors here all came from a woman aged 45-59 years with acute or convalescent COVID-19. The CDR3 runs from the conserved cysteine through the conserved F or W. Each record gives: CDR3 length, clone size, D gene, J gene, V gene, CDR3 protein, CDR3 DNA. D genes are given only for firm matches. Rows give clone size only sometimes, using once, few, many, or a class for an expanded clone.

>16|.|.|TRBJ1-5|TRBV5-1
CASSLEGTPGNQPQHF
TGCGCCAGCAGCTTGGAGGGGACACCGGGCAATCAGCCCCAGCATTTT
>15|once|TRBD2|TRBJ2-7|TRBV28
CASGEFIAGEDEQYF
TGTGCCAGCGGGGAGTTTATAGCGGGAGAAGACGAGCAGTACTTC
>14|.|.|TRBJ1-2|TRBV10-3
CAISESPRNYGYTF
TGTGCCATCAGTGAGTCGCCCAGGAACTATGGCTACACCTTC
>15|.|.|TRBJ1-1|TRBV27
CASLGSGGMNTEAFF
TGTGCCAGCTTAGGGTCGGGGGGAATGAACACTGAAGCTTTCTTT
>17|.|.|TRBJ1-1|TRBV4-1
CASSRGFRDIPNTEAFF
TGCGCCAGCAGCCGAGGGTTCCGGGACATCCCGAACACTGAAGCTTTCTTT
>14|once|TRBD2|TRBJ2-1|TRBV13
CASSPRDYDNEQFF
TGTGCCAGCAGCCCACGGGACTACGACAATGAGCAGTTCTTC
>15|.|.|TRBJ1-1|TRBV6-5
CASSYGRRGDTEAFF
TGTGCCAGCAGTTACGGGCGGCGGGGGGACACTGAAGCTTTCTTT
>15|.|TRBD1|TRBJ1-6|TRBV7-9
CASSDTTGRYSPLHF
TGTGCCAGCAGCGATACGACAGGGCGATATTCACCCCTCCACTTT
>15|.|TRBD1|TRBJ2-2|TRBV7-7
CASSYGTANTGELFF
TGTGCTAGCAGCTACGGGACAGCGAACACCGGGGAGCTGTTTTTT
>15|.|.|TRBJ2-5|TRBV25-1
CASSELSGLKETQYF
TGTGCCAGCAGTGAACTGAGCGGATTAAAGGAGACCCAGTACTTC
>15|.|TRBD1|TRBJ1-2|TRBV2
CASRSTGGLNYGYTF
TGTGCCAGCAGATCCACAGGGGGCTTGAACTATGGCTACACCTTC
>12|once|.|TRBJ2-7|TRBV29-1
CSVGDRHYEQYF
TGCAGCGTTGGTGACAGACACTACGAGCAGTACTTC
>13|.|TRBD1|TRBJ2-5|TRBV25-1
CASSVPGQGNQYF
TGTGCCAGCAGTGTCCCGGGACAGGGTAACCAGTACTTC
>13|once|.|TRBJ2-7|TRBV5-1
CASSLGPGGEQYF
TGCGCCAGCAGCTTGGGGCCAGGAGGCGAGCAGTACTTC
>16|.|TRBD2|TRBJ2-5|TRBV4-2
CASSQDGTSGIETQYF
TGTGCCAGCAGCCAAGATGGGACTAGCGGGATTGAGACCCAGTACTTC
>14|.|TRBD1|TRBJ2-7|TRBV6-5
CASSYSRGQGEQYF
TGTGCCAGCAGTTACTCCAGGGGGCAAGGGGAGCAGTACTTC
>15|.|TRBD1|TRBJ1-1|TRBV2
CASTETRDRGTEAFF
TGTGCCAGCACGGAAACTCGGGACAGGGGCACTGAAGCTTTCTTT
>15|.|TRBD2|TRBJ2-7|TRBV13
CASSLGPAGVKEQYF
TGTGCCAGCAGCTTAGGTCCAGCGGGAGTCAAAGAGCAGTACTTC
>14|.|TRBD1|TRBJ1-1|TRBV27
CASTPRQGITEAFF
TGTGCCAGCACCCCCAGACAGGGGATCACTGAAGCTTTCTTT
>13|.|TRBD2|TRBJ2-5|TRBV27
CASSWGGEETQYF
TGTGCCAGCAGTTGGGGGGGGGAAGAGACCCAGTACTTC
>13|.|TRBD1|TRBJ1-2|TRBV19
CASSARTGHGYTF
TGTGCCAGTAGTGCAAGGACAGGGCATGGCTACACCTTC
>14|.|.|TRBJ2-1|TRBV2
CAVPPTDYNNEQFF
TGTGCTGTTCCACCCACAGACTACAACAATGAGCAGTTCTTC
>15|.|TRBD1|TRBJ1-1|TRBV10-2
CASSGGQGLNTEAFF
TGCGCCAGCAGTGGAGGACAGGGATTGAACACTGAAGCTTTCTTT
>15|.|TRBD1|TRBJ2-3|TRBV30
CAWSMGQGYTDTQYF
TGTGCCTGGAGTATGGGACAGGGGTACACAGATACGCAGTATTTT
>15|.|TRBD1|TRBJ2-7|TRBV27
CASSSDRVRRYEQYF
TGTGCCAGCAGTTCAGACAGGGTAAGACGCTACGAGCAGTACTTC
>17|.|TRBD1|TRBJ1-1|TRBV4-1
CASSQRGTGAGNTEAFF
TGCGCCAGCAGCCAAAGGGGTACAGGGGCTGGGAACACTGAAGCTTTCTTT
>15|.|TRBD1|TRBJ1-1|TRBV28
CASSAGQGIYTEAFF
TGTGCCAGCAGTGCGGGACAGGGGATTTACACTGAAGCTTTCTTT
>14|.|.|TRBJ2-7|TRBV21-1
CASSDVGTNYEQYF
TGTGCCAGCAGTGACGTTGGGACAAACTACGAGCAGTACTTC
>15|.|TRBD1|TRBJ1-6|TRBV4-1
CASSKTGGSYSPLHF
TGCGCCAGCAGCAAAACAGGGGGCAGTTATTCACCCCTCCACTTT
>14|.|TRBD2|TRBJ2-5|TRBV6-6
CASYDSGGGETQYF
TGTGCCAGTTACGATAGCGGGGGTGGAGAGACCCAGTACTTC
>16|.|TRBD2|TRBJ2-7|TRBV18
CASSPGLQERSYEQYF
TGTGCCAGCTCACCGGGACTACAGGAGCGCTCCTACGAGCAGTACTTC
>14|.|.|TRBJ2-1|TRBV7-8
CASSLGSRYNEQFF
TGTGCCAGCAGCTTAGGGTCGCGGTACAATGAGCAGTTCTTC
>15|.|.|TRBJ2-1|TRBV7-9
CASSLAGGPYNEQFF
TGTGCCAGCAGCTTAGCTGGAGGGCCCTACAATGAGCAGTTCTTC
>15|few|TRBD2|TRBJ2-7|TRBV19
CASRIAGGPIYEQYF
TGTGCCAGTAGGATAGCGGGAGGGCCAATTTACGAGCAGTACTTC
>12|.|.|TRBJ1-6|TRBV3-1/TRBV3-2
CASSLSWSPLHF
TGTGCCAGCAGCCTCAGTTGGTCACCCCTCCACTTT
>14|once|TRBD1|TRBJ1-2|TRBV5-1
CASSKGTGDYGYTF
TGCGCCAGCAGCAAGGGGACAGGGGACTATGGCTACACCTTC
>13|once|.|TRBJ1-2|TRBV29-1
CSVEDLVPYGYTF
TGCAGCGTTGAAGATCTGGTCCCCTACGGCTACACCTTC
>12|.|.|TRBJ2-3|TRBV7-9
CASGISTDTQYF
TGTGCCAGCGGCATTAGCACAGATACGCAGTATTTT
>17|once|.|TRBJ1-3|TRBV28
CASSDDRAAGSGNTIYF
TGTGCCAGCAGCGACGACCGCGCCGCAGGCTCTGGAAACACCATATATTTT
>12|.|.|TRBJ2-1|TRBV7-3
CATGEGYNEQFF
TGTGCCACAGGGGAGGGCTACAATGAGCAGTTCTTC
>14|.|.|TRBJ1-6|TRBV5-1
CASSPFAENSPLHF
TGCGCCAGCAGCCCATTCGCAGAAAATTCACCCCTCCACTTT
>15|.|TRBD2|TRBJ2-7|TRBV18
CASSPGSGSSYEQYF
TGTGCCAGCTCACCGGGGAGCGGGAGCTCCTACGAGCAGTACTTC
>14|.|.|TRBJ1-1|TRBV7-2
CASSLRGVKTEAFF
TGTGCCAGCAGCTTACGGGGTGTGAAGACTGAAGCTTTCTTT
>16|.|.|TRBJ2-3|TRBV5-8
CASRLTVYTYTDTQYF
TGTGCCAGCAGGTTGACAGTGTATACTTACACAGATACGCAGTATTTT
>14|once|.|TRBJ1-3|TRBV18
CASSPGGAGNTIYF
TGTGCCAGCTCACCAGGAGGGGCTGGAAACACCATATATTTT
>13|once|.|TRBJ1-1|TRBV27
CASVGVQNTEAFF
TGTGCCAGCGTGGGAGTACAGAACACTGAAGCTTTCTTT